This TCR beta chain was found in a study of blood T cell repertoires in COVID-19. Across the study: Samples of COVID-19 (acute and convalescent) were obtained from the United States, Italy and Spain. In each case, the material was cDNA or gDNA derived from T cells, B-cell-depleted T cells, or PBMCs.

Assay used: immunoSEQ multiplex PCR; TCRdb lists only in-frame clones, some missing. The data contain fewer than 80,000 clones, 65% to 80% of them singletons. This clone was seen a handful of times. Germline trimming cut 4 bases from V and 6 bases from J; bases unmatched to any gene: 11. Germline CDR1 and CDR2: SEHNR and FQNEAQ (reference sequence). The CDR3 spans 15 residues. Sequences were obtained from peripheral blood. This TCR was sampled from a human donor in a cohort sampled during active COVID-19. The chain has TRBV7-9 and TRBJ2-7; 8 nucleotides agree with TRBD2. Here the CDR3 reads CASSYTGTRGLEQYF. CDR3 DNA sequence: TGTGCCAGCAGCTACACCGGGACTAGGGGTCTCGAGCAGTACTTC.